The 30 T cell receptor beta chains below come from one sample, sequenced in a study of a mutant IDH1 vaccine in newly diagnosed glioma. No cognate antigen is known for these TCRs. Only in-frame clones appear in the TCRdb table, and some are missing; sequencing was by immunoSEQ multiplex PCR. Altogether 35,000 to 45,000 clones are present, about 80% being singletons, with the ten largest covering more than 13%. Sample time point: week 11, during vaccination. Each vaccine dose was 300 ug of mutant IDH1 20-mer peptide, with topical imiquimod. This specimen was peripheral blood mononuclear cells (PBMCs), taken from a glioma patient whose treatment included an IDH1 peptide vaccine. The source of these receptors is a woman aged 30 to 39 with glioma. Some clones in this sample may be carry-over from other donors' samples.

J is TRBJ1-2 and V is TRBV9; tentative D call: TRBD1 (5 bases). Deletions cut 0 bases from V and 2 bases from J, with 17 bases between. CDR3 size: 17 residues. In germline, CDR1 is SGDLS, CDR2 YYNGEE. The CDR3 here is CASSVARGGPINYGYTF. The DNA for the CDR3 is TGTGCCAGCAGCGTAGCCCGGGGGGGACCCATAAACTATGGCTACACCTTC.

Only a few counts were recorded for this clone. CDR3 sequence: CASSWDYSNTGELFF. The CDR3 nucleotides read TGTGCCAGCAGTTGGGACTATTCGAACACCGGGGAGCTGTTTTTT. V and J are TRBV6-5 and TRBJ2-2; 7 bases fit TRBD2. Germline-derived CDR1 and CDR2 are MNHEY and SVGAGI. This CDR3 spans 15 amino acids. V dropped 4 bases and J dropped 0; count of bases not matched to a gene: 2.

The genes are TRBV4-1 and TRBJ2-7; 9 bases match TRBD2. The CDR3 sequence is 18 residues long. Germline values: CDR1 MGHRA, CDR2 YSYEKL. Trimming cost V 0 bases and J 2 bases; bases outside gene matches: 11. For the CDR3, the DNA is TGCGCCAGCAGCCAAGAATCTTCCCTAGCGGGGAAGGCCTACGAGCAGTACTTC. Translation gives CASSQESSLAGKAYEQYF.

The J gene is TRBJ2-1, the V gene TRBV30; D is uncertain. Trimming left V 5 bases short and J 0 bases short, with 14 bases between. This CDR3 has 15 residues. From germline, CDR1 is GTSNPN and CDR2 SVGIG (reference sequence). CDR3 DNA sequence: TGTGCCTGGGATGGTGCGAGTAGCTCCTACAATGAGCAGTTCTTC. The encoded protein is CAWDGASSSYNEQFF. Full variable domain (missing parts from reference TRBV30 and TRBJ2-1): SQTIHQWPATLVQPVGSPLSLECTVEGTSNPNLYWYRQAAGRGLQLLFYSVGIGQISSEVPQNLSASRPQDRQFILSSKKLLLSDSGFYLCAWDGASSSYNEQFFGPGTRLTVL.

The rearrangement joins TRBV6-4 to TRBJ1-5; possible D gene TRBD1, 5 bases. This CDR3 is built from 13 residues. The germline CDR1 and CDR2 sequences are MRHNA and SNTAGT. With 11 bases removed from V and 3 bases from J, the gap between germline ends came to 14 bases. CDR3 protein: CAGGGTINQPQHF. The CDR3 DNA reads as TGTGCCGGGGGGGGGACCATCAATCAGCCCCAGCATTTT.

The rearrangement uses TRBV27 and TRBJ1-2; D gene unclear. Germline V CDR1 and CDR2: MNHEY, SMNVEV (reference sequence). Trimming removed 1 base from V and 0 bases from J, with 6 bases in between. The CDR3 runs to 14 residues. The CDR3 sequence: CASSLYSANYGYTF. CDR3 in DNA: TGTGCCAGCAGTTTATACTCCGCTAACTATGGCTACACCTTC.

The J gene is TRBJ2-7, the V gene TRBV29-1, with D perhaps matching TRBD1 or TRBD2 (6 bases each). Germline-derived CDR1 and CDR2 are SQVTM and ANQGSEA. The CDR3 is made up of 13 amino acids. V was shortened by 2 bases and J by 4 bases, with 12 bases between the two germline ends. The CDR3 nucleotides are TGCAGCGTTGAATCCGGGGGCAGGTACGAGCAGTACTTC. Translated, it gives CSVESGGRYEQYF.

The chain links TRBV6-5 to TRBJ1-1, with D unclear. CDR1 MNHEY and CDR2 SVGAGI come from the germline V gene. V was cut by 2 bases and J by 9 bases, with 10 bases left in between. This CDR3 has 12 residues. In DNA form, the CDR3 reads TGTGCCAGCAGTTACGACGGGGAAAAAGCTTTCTTT. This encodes CASSYDGEKAFF.

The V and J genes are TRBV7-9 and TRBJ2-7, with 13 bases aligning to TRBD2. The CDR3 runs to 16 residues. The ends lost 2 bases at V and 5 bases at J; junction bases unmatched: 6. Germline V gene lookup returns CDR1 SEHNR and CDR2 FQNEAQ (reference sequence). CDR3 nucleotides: TGTGCCAGCAGCTTAACCCGACTAGCGGGAGGCCACGAGCAGTACTTC. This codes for CASSLTRLAGGHEQYF.

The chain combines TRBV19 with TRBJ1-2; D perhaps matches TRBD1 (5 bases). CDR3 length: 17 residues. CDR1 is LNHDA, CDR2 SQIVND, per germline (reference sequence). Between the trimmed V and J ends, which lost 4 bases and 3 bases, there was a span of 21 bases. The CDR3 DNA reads TGTGCCAGTAGTACCCTCCTGGGGGAGGGCTACGACTATGGCTACACCTTC. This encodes CASSTLLGEGYDYGYTF.

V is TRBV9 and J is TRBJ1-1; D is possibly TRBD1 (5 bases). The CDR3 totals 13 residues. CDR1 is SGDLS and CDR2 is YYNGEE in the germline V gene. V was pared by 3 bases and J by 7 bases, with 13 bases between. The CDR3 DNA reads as TGTGCCAGCAGCGCCTATTGGGGGGTTGAAGCTTTCTTT. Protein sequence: CASSAYWGVEAFF.

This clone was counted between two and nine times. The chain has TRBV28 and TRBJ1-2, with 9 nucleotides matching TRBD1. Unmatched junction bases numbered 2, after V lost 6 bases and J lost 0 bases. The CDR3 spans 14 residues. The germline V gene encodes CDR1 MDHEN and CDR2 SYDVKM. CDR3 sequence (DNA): TGTGCCAGCAGAACAGGGGGCGCTAACTATGGCTACACCTTC. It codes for CASRTGGANYGYTF.

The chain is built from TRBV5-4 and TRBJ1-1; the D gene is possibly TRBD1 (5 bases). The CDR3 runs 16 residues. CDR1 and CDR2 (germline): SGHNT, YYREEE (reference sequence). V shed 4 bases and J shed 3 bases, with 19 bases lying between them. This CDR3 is CASSRSPGRGDTEAFF. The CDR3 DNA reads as TGTGCCAGCAGCCGATCCCCGGGGCGGGGGGACACTGAAGCTTTCTTT.

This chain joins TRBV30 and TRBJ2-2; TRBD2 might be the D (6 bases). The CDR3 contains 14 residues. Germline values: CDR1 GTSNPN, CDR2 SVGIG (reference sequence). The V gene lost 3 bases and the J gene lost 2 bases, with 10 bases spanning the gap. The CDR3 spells CAWSPGLNTGELFF. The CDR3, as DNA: TGTGCCTGGAGCCCGGGACTTAACACCGGGGAGCTGTTTTTT.

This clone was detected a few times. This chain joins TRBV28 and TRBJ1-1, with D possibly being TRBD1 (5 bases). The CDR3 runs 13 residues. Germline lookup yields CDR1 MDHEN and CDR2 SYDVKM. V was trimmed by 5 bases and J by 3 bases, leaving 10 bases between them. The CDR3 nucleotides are TGTGCCAGCAGTCTGAGGGGTGACACTGAAGCTTTCTTT. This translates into CASSLRGDTEAFF.

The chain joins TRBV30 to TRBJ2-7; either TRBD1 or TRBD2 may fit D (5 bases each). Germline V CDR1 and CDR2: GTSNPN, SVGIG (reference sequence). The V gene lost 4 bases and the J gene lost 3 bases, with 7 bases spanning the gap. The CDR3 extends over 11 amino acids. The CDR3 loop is CAWMRGYEQYF. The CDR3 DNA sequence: TGTGCCTGGATGAGGGGCTACGAGCAGTACTTC.

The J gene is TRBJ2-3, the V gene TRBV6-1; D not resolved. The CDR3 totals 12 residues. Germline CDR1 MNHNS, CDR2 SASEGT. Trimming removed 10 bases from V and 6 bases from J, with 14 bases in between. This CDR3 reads CAITRSLDTQYF. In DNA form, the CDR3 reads TGTGCCATCACCCGGAGCTTGGATACGCAGTATTTT.

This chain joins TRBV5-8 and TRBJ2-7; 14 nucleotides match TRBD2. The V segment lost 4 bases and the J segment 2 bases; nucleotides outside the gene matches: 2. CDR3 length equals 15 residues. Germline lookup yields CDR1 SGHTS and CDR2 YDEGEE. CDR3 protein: CASSPTSGRAYEQYF. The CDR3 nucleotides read TGTGCCAGCAGCCCGACTAGCGGGAGGGCCTACGAGCAGTACTTC.

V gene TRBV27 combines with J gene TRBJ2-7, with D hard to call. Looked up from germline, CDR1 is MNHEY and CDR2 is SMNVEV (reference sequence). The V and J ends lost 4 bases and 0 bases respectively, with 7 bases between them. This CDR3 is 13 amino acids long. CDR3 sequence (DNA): TGTGCCAGCAGTTACGGGTTCTCCTACGAGCAGTACTTC. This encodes CASSYGFSYEQYF.

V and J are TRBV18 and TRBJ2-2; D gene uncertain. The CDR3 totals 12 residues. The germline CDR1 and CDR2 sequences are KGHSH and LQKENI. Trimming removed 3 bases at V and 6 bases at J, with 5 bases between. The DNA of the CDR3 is TGTGCCAGCTCACCCCTTCCCGGGGAGCTGTTTTTT. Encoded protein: CASSPLPGELFF. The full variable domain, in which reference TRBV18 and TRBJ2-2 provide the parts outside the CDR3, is NAGVMQNPRHLVRRRGQEARLRCSPMKGHSHVYWYRQLPEEGLKFMVYLQKENIIDESGMPKERFSAEFPKEGPSILRIQQVVRGDSAAYFCASSPLPGELFFGEGSRLTVL.

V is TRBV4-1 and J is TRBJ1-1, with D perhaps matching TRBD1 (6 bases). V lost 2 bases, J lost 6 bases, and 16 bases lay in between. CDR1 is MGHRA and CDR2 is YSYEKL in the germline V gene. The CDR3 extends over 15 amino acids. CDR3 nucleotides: TGCGCCAGCAGCCAATCGGGAGGGGGGGTCGCTGAAGCTTTCTTT. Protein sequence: CASSQSGGGVAEAFF.

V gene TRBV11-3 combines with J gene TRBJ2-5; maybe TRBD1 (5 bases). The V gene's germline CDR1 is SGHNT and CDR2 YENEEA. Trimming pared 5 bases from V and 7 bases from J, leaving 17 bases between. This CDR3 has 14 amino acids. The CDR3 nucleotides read TGTGCCAGCAGCCCACCGACACTGGGGCGGACCCAGTACTTC. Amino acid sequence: CASSPPTLGRTQYF.

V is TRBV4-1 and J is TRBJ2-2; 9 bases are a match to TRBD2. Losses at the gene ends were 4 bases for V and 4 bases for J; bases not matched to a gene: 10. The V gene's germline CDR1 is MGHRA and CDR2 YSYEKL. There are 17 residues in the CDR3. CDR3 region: CASSRTLAGLLTGELFF. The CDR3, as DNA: TGCGCCAGCAGCCGTACGCTAGCGGGATTGCTCACCGGGGAGCTGTTTTTT.

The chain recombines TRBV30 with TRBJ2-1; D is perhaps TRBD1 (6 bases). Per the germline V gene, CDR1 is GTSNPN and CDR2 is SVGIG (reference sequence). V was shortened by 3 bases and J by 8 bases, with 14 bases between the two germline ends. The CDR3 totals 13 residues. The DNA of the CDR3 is TGTGCCTGGAGAAAACAGGGCCCCGATGAGCAGTTCTTC. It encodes CAWRKQGPDEQFF.

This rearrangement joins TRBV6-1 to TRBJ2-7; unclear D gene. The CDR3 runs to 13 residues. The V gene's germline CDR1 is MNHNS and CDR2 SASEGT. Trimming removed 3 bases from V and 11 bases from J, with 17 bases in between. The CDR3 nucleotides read TGTGCCAGCAGTGAGAGGCGAGACGTTCGAGAGTACTTC. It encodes CASSERRDVREYF.

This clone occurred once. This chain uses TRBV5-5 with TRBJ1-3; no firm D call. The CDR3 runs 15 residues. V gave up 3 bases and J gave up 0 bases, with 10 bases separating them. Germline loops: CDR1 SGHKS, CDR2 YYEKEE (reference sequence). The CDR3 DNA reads TGTGCCAGCAGCTCTAAGGGAGACTCTGGAAACACCATATATTTT. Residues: CASSSKGDSGNTIYF.

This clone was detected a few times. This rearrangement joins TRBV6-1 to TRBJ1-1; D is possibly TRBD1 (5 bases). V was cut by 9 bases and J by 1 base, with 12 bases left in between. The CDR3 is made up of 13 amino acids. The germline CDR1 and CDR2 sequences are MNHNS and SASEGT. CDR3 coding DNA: TGTGCCAGTAGGGCCAGGGAGAACACTGAAGCTTTCTTT. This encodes CASRARENTEAFF.

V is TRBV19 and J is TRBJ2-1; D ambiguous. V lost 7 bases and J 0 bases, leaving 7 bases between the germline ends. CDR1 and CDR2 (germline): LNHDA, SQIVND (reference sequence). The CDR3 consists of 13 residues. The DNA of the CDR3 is TGTGCCAGTAAGACGAGCTCCTACAATGAGCAGTTCTTC. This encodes CASKTSSYNEQFF. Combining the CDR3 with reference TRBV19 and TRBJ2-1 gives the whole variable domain DGGITQSPKYLFRKEGQNVTLSCEQNLNHDAMYWYRQDPGQGLRLIYYSQIVNDFQKGDIAEGYSVSREKKESFPLTVTSAQKNPTAFYLCASKTSSYNEQFFGPGTRLTVL.

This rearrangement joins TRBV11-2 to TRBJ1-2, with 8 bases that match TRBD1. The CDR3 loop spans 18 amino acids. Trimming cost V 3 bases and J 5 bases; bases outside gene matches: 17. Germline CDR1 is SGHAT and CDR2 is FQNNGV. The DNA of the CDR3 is TGTGCCAGCAGCTTGGCCCCTAGGCCGGGACAGGAGATGTATGGCTACACCTTC. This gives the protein CASSLAPRPGQEMYGYTF.

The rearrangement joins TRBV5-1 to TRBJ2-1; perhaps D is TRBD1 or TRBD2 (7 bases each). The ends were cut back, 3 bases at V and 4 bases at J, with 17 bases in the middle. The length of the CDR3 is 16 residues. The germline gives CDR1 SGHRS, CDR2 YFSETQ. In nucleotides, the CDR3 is TGCGCCAGCAGCTCGAGACTAGCAGGGGGTTACAATGAGCAGTTCTTC. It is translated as CASSSRLAGGYNEQFF.